The rows below give T cell receptor beta chains drawn from one sample of a study of CD8+CD57+ T cells in acquired aplastic anemia. In TCRdb, the reads were re-called with MiXCR into one record per CDR3 protein. Among about 40,000 distinct CDR3 sequences listed, roughly two thirds were seen once. Specimen: sorted CD4+, CD8+, or CD8+CD57+ T cells (not recorded which) from PBMCs. The receptor source for this set is a human donor in good health, serving as a control. Both conserved end residues are part of each CDR3. Fields, in order: CDR3 DNA, CDR3 protein, clone size, J gene, V gene, D gene. D genes are given only for firm matches. For some rows the clone size is stated as once, few or many, or as a class when expanded; others skip it.

CDR3 DNA: TGTGCCAGCAGGAAGGGACAGGCGACCTACGAGCAGTACTTC; CDR3 protein: CASRKGQATYEQYF; clone size: -; J gene: TRBJ2-7; V gene: TRBV2; D gene: TRBD1
CDR3 DNA: TGTGCCACCAGCTTACGACAGGGCTTCCAGCCCCAGCATTTT; CDR3 protein: CATSLRQGFQPQHF; clone size: -; J gene: TRBJ1-5; V gene: TRBV15; D gene: TRBD1
CDR3 DNA: TGTGCCAGCAGCGACCCTCGGAGCTCTGGGGCCAACGTCCTGACTTTC; CDR3 protein: CASSDPRSSGANVLTF; clone size: -; J gene: TRBJ2-6; V gene: TRBV11-1; D gene: -
CDR3 DNA: TGTGCCAGCAGTGAAGGGACAGGGGGAAACAATGAGCAGTTCTTC; CDR3 protein: CASSEGTGGNNEQFF; clone size: -; J gene: TRBJ2-1; V gene: TRBV6-1; D gene: TRBD1
CDR3 DNA: TGCAGTGCTAGAGATCCCCAGAGTGCTAACTATGGCTACACCTTC; CDR3 protein: CSARDPQSANYGYTF; clone size: -; J gene: TRBJ1-2; V gene: TRBV20-1; D gene: -
CDR3 DNA: TGTGCCAGCAGCATAGACAGCGACCCGGATCAGCCCCAGCATTTT; CDR3 protein: CASSIDSDPDQPQHF; clone size: -; J gene: TRBJ1-5; V gene: TRBV5-5; D gene: -
CDR3 DNA: TGCAGCGTTGTTGGGAGGGGGCTCGACTATGGCTACACCTTC; CDR3 protein: CSVVGRGLDYGYTF; clone size: -; J gene: TRBJ1-2; V gene: TRBV29-1; D gene: TRBD1
CDR3 DNA: TGTGCCAGCAGGAGGAGGGAGAACTATGGCTACACCTTC; CDR3 protein: CASRRRENYGYTF; clone size: once; J gene: TRBJ1-2; V gene: TRBV7-2; D gene: -
CDR3 DNA: TGTGCCAGCAGCCCGCACGACAGGGCTGGAAACACCATATATTTT; CDR3 protein: CASSPHDRAGNTIYF; clone size: -; J gene: TRBJ1-3; V gene: TRBV7-2; D gene: TRBD1
CDR3 DNA: TGTGCCATCAGTGATTCCGGGACAAACTACGAGCAGTACTTC; CDR3 protein: CAISDSGTNYEQYF; clone size: -; J gene: TRBJ2-7; V gene: TRBV10-3; D gene: -
CDR3 DNA: TGTGCCAGCAGCAGCGGGATCTACGAGCAGTACTTC; CDR3 protein: CASSSGIYEQYF; clone size: -; J gene: TRBJ2-7; V gene: TRBV2; D gene: TRBD2
CDR3 DNA: TGCAGCGTTGTAGAATACGCACCACGCTATGGCTACACCTTC; CDR3 protein: CSVVEYAPRYGYTF; clone size: -; J gene: TRBJ1-2; V gene: TRBV29-1; D gene: -
CDR3 DNA: TGTGCCAGCAGCTTAGCGCGGTGGCAGAACTATGGCTACACCTTC; CDR3 protein: CASSLARWQNYGYTF; clone size: -; J gene: TRBJ1-2; V gene: TRBV7-2; D gene: -
CDR3 DNA: TGCAGTGCTAGAGGAGCGGGGGGGCCAGGGAATGAGCAGTTCTTC; CDR3 protein: CSARGAGGPGNEQFF; clone size: medium-sized; J gene: TRBJ2-1; V gene: TRBV20-1; D gene: TRBD2
CDR3 DNA: TGTGCCAGTTCTATCGGACAGGGCCTTAATGAAAAACTGTTTTTT; CDR3 protein: CASSIGQGLNEKLFF; clone size: -; J gene: TRBJ1-4; V gene: TRBV7-8; D gene: TRBD1